The present T cell receptor (beta chain) was sequenced within a study of T-cell memory formation after mild COVID-19. This clonotype appeared a few times. Trimming cost V 3 bases and J 1 base, with 8 bases left between them. This CDR3 is built from 15 residues. CDR1 KGHDR and CDR2 SFDVKD come from the germline V gene. A single record per CDR3 protein comes from TCRdb applying MiXCR to the 5' RACE reads. This table has around 370,000 distinct CDR3 sequences, 20% to 25% appearing once. V is TRBV24-1 and J is TRBJ2-2; D perhaps matches TRBD2 (5 bases). The specimen was PBMCs or a T cell subset sorted from them (not recorded which). The TCR originated in an adult woman who had mild COVID-19 (a few samples of this study predate the infection). Cell type and time point are not known. CDR3 amino acids: CATSDQGRNTGELFF. The CDR3 DNA sequence: TGTGCCACCAGTGATCAAGGGAGGAACACCGGGGAGCTGTTTTTT.